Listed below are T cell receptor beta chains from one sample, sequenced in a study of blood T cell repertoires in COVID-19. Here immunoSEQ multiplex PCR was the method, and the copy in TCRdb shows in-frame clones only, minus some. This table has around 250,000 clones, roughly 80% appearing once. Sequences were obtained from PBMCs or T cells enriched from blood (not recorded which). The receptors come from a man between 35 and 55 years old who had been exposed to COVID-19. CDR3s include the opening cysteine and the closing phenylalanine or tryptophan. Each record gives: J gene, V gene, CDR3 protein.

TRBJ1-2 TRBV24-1 CATSDFTGTGNGYTF
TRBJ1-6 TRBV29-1 CSVPGQGANSPLHF
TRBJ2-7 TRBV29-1 CSVEGPAYEQYF
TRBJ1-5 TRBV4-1 CASSRQGADQPQHF
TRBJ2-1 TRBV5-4 CASSLAGGNPYNEQFF
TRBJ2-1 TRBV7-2 CASSFMTSGTNEQFF
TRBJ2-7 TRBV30 CALRLAEYEQYF
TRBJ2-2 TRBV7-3 CASSQSSGRTSSNTGELFF
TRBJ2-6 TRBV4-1 CASSQAAGLDGANVLTF
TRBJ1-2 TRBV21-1 CASSKLGNRVNYGYTF
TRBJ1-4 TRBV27 CASSPGGEKLFF
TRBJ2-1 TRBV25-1 CASSGQVGYEQFF
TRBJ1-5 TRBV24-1 CATSETGQGLDHPDQPQHF
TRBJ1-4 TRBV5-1 CASSSPGSVGEKLFF
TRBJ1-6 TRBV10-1 CASRGDSGNSPLHF
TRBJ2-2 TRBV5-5 CASIPGQENTGELFF
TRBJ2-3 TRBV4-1 CASSLTRGETDTQYF
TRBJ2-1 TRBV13 CASSSRTSPNNEQFF
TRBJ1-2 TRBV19 CASSIGTTGSHGYTF
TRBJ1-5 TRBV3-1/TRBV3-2 CASSQGPGTGGNNQPQHF
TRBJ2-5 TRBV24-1 CATSGLTSGSPPLGETQYF
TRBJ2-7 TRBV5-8 CASSWSYEQYF
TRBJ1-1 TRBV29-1 CSGRQGATEAFF
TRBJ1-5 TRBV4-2 CASSQDGASNQPQHF
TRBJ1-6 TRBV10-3 CAISLGQGGNSPLHF
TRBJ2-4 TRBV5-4 CASSPGGQGSDIQYF
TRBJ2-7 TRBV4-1 CASSLETGLSYEQYF
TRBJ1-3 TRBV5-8 CASSQRQGAHSGNTIYF
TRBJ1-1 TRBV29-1 CSVGGVMRTEAFF
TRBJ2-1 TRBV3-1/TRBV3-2 CASSQDLMAHRNNEQFF
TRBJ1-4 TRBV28 CASSFTTNEKLFF
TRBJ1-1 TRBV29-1 CSAAGGEEGFTEAFF
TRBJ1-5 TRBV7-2 CASSSTGNYQPQHF
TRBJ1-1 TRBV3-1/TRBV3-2 CASSQENRIGPTEAFF
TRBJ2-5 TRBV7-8 CASSLFFGTAQKETQYF
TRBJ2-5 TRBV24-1 CATSDSSTGGRQQETQYF
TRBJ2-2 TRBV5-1 CASSLPAGVAGELFF
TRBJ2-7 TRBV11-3 CASSLGTPGLGYEQYF
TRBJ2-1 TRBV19 CASSVSNEQFF
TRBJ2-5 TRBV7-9 CASSLALGDQETQYF
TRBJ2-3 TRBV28 CASSLSSPGLADTQYF
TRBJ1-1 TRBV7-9 CASSPGRGVMEEAFF
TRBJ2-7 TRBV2 CASAPKHEQYF
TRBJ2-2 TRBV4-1 CASSNTEQGFDTGELFF
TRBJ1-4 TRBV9 CASSAGDTPGGEKLFF
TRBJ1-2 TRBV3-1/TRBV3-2 CASSQSEIDNGYTF
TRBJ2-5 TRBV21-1 CASSKAPGTDQETQYF
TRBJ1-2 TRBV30 CALHAGYGYTF
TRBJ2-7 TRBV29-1 CSAAVAGTHEQYF